This T cell receptor (beta chain) was profiled in a study of identical twins. The sample holds a few counts of this clonotype. Its antigen is still unknown. The CDR3 covers 17 residues. J lost 1 base, V lost 7 bases, and 6 bases had no gene match. In germline, CDR1 is WSHSY, CDR2 SAAADI. Each CDR3 protein is one row after TCRdb ran MiXCR on the 5' RACE reads. This sample carries approximately 690,000 distinct CDR3 sequences, approximately 6.1% of them seen once, and the ten largest clones take 1.5% to 2%. Study-level points and caveats: Because invariant MAIT and iNKT cells could be present, zero-insertion analyses could be partly confounded. Modelling approaches yielded underestimates of out-of-frame TCR alpha sharing between monozygotic twins.

The clonotype comes from a man younger than 35 in good health. This sequence joins TRBV10-2 and TRBJ2-5; 16 nucleotides agree with TRBD2. What was sequenced was naive T cells sorted from blood. The DNA of the CDR3 is TGCGCCAGCACCGGGACTAGCGGGAGGGCCCCCCAAGAGACCCAGTACTTC. Encoded protein: CASTGTSGRAPQETQYF.